Here is one TCR beta chain with its context. The data belong to a study of blood T cell repertoires in COVID-19. Using immunoSEQ multiplex PCR, the repertoire was profiled, and TCRdb retains in-frame clones only, with some absent. The table records around 500,000 clones, 80% to 90% of them present only once. The CDR3 is 13 amino acids. With 4 bases removed from V and 0 bases from J, the gap between germline ends came to 8 bases. Germline-derived CDR1 and CDR2 are SQVTM and ANQGSEA. The TCR originated in a human donor in a cohort sampled during active COVID-19. The sequencing sample was made of peripheral blood. The J gene is TRBJ2-3, the V gene TRBV29-1; no reliable D call. CDR3: CSVGVESTDTQYF. CDR3 nucleotides: TGCAGCGTTGGGGTGGAGAGCACAGATACGCAGTATTTT.